The clone carrying this T cell receptor beta chain was detected a few times. The sample belongs to a study of blood T cells in healthy people across ages. Germline lookup yields CDR1 LGHDT and CDR2 YNNKEL (reference sequence). The V and J ends lost 0 bases and 13 bases respectively, with 15 bases between them. The CDR3 is made up of 13 amino acids. Then a second PCR, running roughly 6 to 12 cycles, was carried out with a sample-barcoded 5' primer and a J-beta primer mix. Via MiXCR, TCRdb re-called the 5' RACE reads, giving one row per CDR3 protein. The sample carries around 1,100,000 distinct CDR3 sequences, roughly two fifths recorded once.

The sample was blood. This TCR was sampled from a man aged 18-30 years in good health. The chain has TRBV3-1 and TRBJ1-1, with D hard to call. CDR3 sequence reads: CASSQDGVSGGFF. DNA for the CDR3: TGTGCCAGCAGCCAAGATGGGGTTTCGGGAGGTTTCTTT.